The 27 T cell receptor beta chains listed next were all sequenced from one sample in a study of T-cell reconstitution after alpha-beta-depleted transplantation in children. Preparation of the TCRbeta library involved a method that used unique molecular identifiers. TCRdb recomputed calls from the PCR reads with MiXCR, one row per CDR3 protein. This table holds 150,000 to 200,000 distinct CDR3 sequences, roughly 6.3% found once. This specimen consisted of PBMCs, obtained before TCRalphabeta/CD19-depleted stem cell transplant. The receptors come from a girl under three years old with combined immunodeficiency, due to receive a stem cell transplant.

This clonotype appeared many times. V gene TRBV6-2 or TRBV6-3 combines with J gene TRBJ2-1; D gene uncertain. Germline V CDR1 and CDR2: MNHEY, SVGEGT. Deletions cut 8 bases from V and 0 bases from J, with 11 bases between. This CDR3 spans 14 amino acids. CDR3 nucleotides: TGTGCCAGCCGGTCCGAGAGCTCCTACAATGAGCAGTTCTTC. Translated, it gives CASRSESSYNEQFF.

This clonotype was observed at least ten times. The chain uses TRBV28 and TRBJ2-7; D unclear. Trimming cost V 3 bases and J 3 bases, with 6 bases left between them. The CDR3 has 12 amino acids. From germline, CDR1 is MDHEN and CDR2 SYDVKM. CDR3: CASSFPNYEQYF. The DNA for the CDR3 is TGTGCCAGCAGTTTCCCAAACTACGAGCAGTACTTC.

This clonotype was detected many times. The gene calls are TRBV4-3 and TRBJ2-1, with 7 bases that match TRBD2. The CDR3 extends over 15 amino acids. The V and J ends lost 1 base and 8 bases, in that order; junction bases with no gene match: 8. Germline loops: CDR1 LGHNA, CDR2 YSLEER. CDR3 amino acids: CASSQGSGGWDEQFF. The CDR3 coding sequence is TGCGCCAGCAGCCAAGGTTCGGGAGGTTGGGATGAGCAGTTCTTC.

This clonotype has ten or more counts. The chain couples TRBV28 to TRBJ2-5; TRBD2 matches 9 bases. This CDR3 has 15 amino acids. Germline trimming cut 6 bases from V and 4 bases from J; bases unmatched to any gene: 9. Per germline, CDR1 MDHEN and CDR2 SYDVKM. The DNA for the CDR3 is TGTGCCAGCAGCCAACAAGCGGGAGGATTAGAGACCCAGTACTTC. Its translation: CASSQQAGGLETQYF.

Many counts were recorded for this clonotype. The gene calls are TRBV20-1 and TRBJ2-1, with no clear D. The V end lost 6 bases, the J end lost 6 bases, and 15 bases lay between the germline ends. Germline V gene lookup returns CDR1 DFQATT and CDR2 SNEGSKA (reference sequence). The CDR3 is made up of 13 amino acids. The CDR3 reads CSAPPGSINEQFF. DNA of the CDR3: TGCAGTGCACCCCCCGGTAGTATCAATGAGCAGTTCTTC.

Only a few counts were recorded for this clonotype. The chain combines TRBV5-4 with TRBJ2-7; D remains unclear. V lost 3 bases to trimming and J lost 6 bases, with 10 bases between them. The CDR3 contains 12 residues. Germline V gene data show CDR1 as SGHNT and CDR2 as YYREEE (reference sequence). CDR3: CASSSPMVEQYF. DNA of the CDR3: TGTGCCAGCAGCTCCCCCATGGTCGAGCAGTACTTC.

This clonotype has a count of ten or more. This chain links TRBV7-9 with TRBJ2-1, with TRBD2 matching 15 bases. Trimming cost V 5 bases and J 9 bases; bases outside gene matches: 5. Germline CDR1 and CDR2: SEHNR and FQNEAQ (reference sequence). CDR3 length: 15 residues. The CDR3 loop is CASSVGTSGGSEQFF. In DNA, the CDR3 is TGTGCCAGCAGCGTCGGGACTAGCGGGGGGAGTGAGCAGTTCTTC.

Worth noting for this clonotype: A single base separates this from a much larger clone, so it may be a read error. Likely a read error: the CDR3 ends without its conserved phenylalanine or tryptophan. This chain uses TRBV6-5 with TRBJ2-5, with D tentatively TRBD2 (6 bases). From germline, CDR1 is MNHEY and CDR2 SVGAGI. V lost 2 bases to trimming and J lost 2 bases, with 9 bases between them. CDR3 length equals 14 residues. The CDR3 nucleotides read TGTGCCAGCAGTTACATGGGACTTCAAGAGACCCAGTACTGC. Encoded protein: CASSYMGLQETQYC.

The chain carries TRBV7-2 and TRBJ2-1; the match to TRBD2 covers 8 bases. Germline V gene data show CDR1 as SGHTA and CDR2 as FQGNSA. This CDR3 has 16 amino acids. The V and J ends lost 5 bases and 2 bases, in that order; junction bases with no gene match: 8. The CDR3 coding sequence is TGTGCCAGCAGCGTATCTGGGCGGGGGGCCTACAATGAGCAGTTCTTC. This translates into CASSVSGRGAYNEQFF.

This clonotype came up many times. The rearrangement joins TRBV28 to TRBJ2-5; D unclear. Germline loops: CDR1 MDHEN, CDR2 SYDVKM. This CDR3 spans 16 amino acids. Trimming took off 6 bases at V and 3 bases at J, with 20 bases between the two ends. As DNA, the CDR3 is TGTGCCAGCAGCCTCCCTAGTGCCGGGTCCGAAGAGACCCAGTACTTC. Residues: CASSLPSAGSEETQYF.

There are many counts of this clonotype. V and J are TRBV5-5 and TRBJ2-1, with TRBD1 as a possible D gene (6 bases). Trimming shortened V by 4 bases and J by 1 base, and 15 bases separated the two germline ends. CDR3 length: 16 residues. CDR1 and CDR2 (germline): SGHKS, YYEKEE (reference sequence). The CDR3 here is CASSPSYRDSYNEQFF. CDR3 nucleotide sequence: TGTGCCAGCAGCCCCTCCTACAGGGATTCCTACAATGAGCAGTTCTTC.

This clonotype has at least ten counts. The rearrangement joins TRBV2 to TRBJ2-1; D ambiguous. Germline V CDR1 and CDR2: SNHLY, FYNNEI. The CDR3 extends over 12 amino acids. Trimming shortened V by 2 bases and J by 7 bases, and 6 bases separated the two germline ends. The CDR3 sequence: CASSETRNEQFF. The CDR3 DNA reads TGTGCCAGCAGTGAAACCCGGAATGAGCAGTTCTTC.

V usage is TRBV2 and J usage is TRBJ2-1; D is ambiguous. This CDR3 spans 14 amino acids. Per germline, CDR1 SNHLY and CDR2 FYNNEI. V lost 6 bases, J lost 0 bases, and 9 bases lay in between. The DNA of the CDR3 is TGTGCCAGCAGGGAATTAGCCTCCTACAATGAGCAGTTCTTC. It is translated as CASRELASYNEQFF.

This clonotype was counted ten times or more. The chain couples TRBV6-2 or TRBV6-3 to TRBJ2-3, with 7 bases lining up with TRBD2. V lost 0 bases, J lost 2 bases, and 11 bases stayed unmatched. CDR1 is MNHEY and CDR2 is SVGEGT in the germline V gene. The CDR3 loop spans 18 amino acids. Here the CDR3 reads CASSYSSTSSGFTDTQYF. Here the CDR3 DNA reads TGTGCCAGCAGTTACTCATCGACCTCTAGCGGCTTCACAGATACGCAGTATTTT.

The V call is TRBV4-3, the J call TRBJ2-5, with a tentative D call TRBD1 (6 bases). V lost 1 base, J lost 2 bases, and 17 bases lay in between. Germline V gives CDR1 LGHNA, CDR2 YSLEER. The CDR3 runs to 17 residues. The CDR3 is CASSQGLPGTLQETQYF. CDR3 coding DNA: TGCGCCAGCAGCCAAGGCCTTCCCGGGACATTGCAAGAGACCCAGTACTTC.

The table lists this clonotype with many counts. The chain uses TRBV18 and TRBJ2-1; TRBD1 or TRBD2 may be the D gene (5 bases each). CDR3 size: 15 residues. V lost 1 base and J 2 bases, leaving 9 bases between the germline ends. In germline, CDR1 is KGHSH, CDR2 LQKENI. The CDR3 spells CASSPRDRAYNEQFF. Here the CDR3 DNA reads TGTGCCAGCTCACCACGGGACCGGGCCTACAATGAGCAGTTCTTC.

This clonotype was observed many times. V gene TRBV7-9 combines with J gene TRBJ2-4; D is uncertain. Per germline, CDR1 SEHNR and CDR2 FQNEAQ (reference sequence). The CDR3 length is 15 residues. Between the trimmed V and J ends, which lost 2 bases and 6 bases, there was a span of 14 bases. CDR3: CASSLFQTPRNIQYF. As DNA, the CDR3 is TGTGCCAGCAGCTTATTTCAAACACCGCGAAACATTCAGTACTTC.

This clonotype was seen repeatedly, ten times or more. V is TRBV5-1 and J is TRBJ2-7, with D perhaps being TRBD1 or TRBD2 (5 bases each). Trimming pared 4 bases from V and 2 bases from J, leaving 13 bases between. The CDR3 has 14 amino acids. CDR1 is SGHRS and CDR2 is YFSETQ in the germline V gene. CDR3 nucleotides: TGCGCCAGCAGCCCCCGGGACCCGACCTACGAGCAGTACTTC. This encodes CASSPRDPTYEQYF.

This clonotype has at least ten counts. This sequence joins TRBV5-1 and TRBJ1-2, with TRBD1 matching 7 bases. The V segment lost 6 bases and the J segment 8 bases; nucleotides outside the gene matches: 7. The length of the CDR3 is 12 residues. The V gene's germline CDR1 is SGHRS and CDR2 YFSETQ. As DNA, the CDR3 is TGCGCCAGCATAGACAGGGAGAACGGCTACACCTTC. The encoded protein is CASIDRENGYTF.

V and J are TRBV11-2 and TRBJ2-2; no clear D. CDR3 length equals 16 residues. V lost 5 bases and J lost 3, with 16 bases in between. Germline V gene lookup returns CDR1 SGHAT and CDR2 FQNNGV. CDR3 DNA sequence: TGTGCCAGCAGCCCACTTTGGGGTTCAGACACCGGGGAGCTGTTTTTT. Encoded protein: CASSPLWGSDTGELFF.

This clonotype was observed at least ten times. This rearrangement joins TRBV24-1 to TRBJ2-5, with 7 bases aligning to TRBD1. V shed 4 bases and J 2 bases; nucleotides not matched to a gene: 9. The CDR3 has 16 residues. Germline-derived CDR1 and CDR2 are KGHDR and SFDVKD. Here the CDR3 DNA reads TGTGCCACCAGTGACCCCAGACAGGGACGTCAAGAGACCCAGTACTTC. This encodes CATSDPRQGRQETQYF.

This clonotype has at least ten counts. This chain connects TRBV20-1 to TRBJ2-1; D is perhaps TRBD2 (6 bases). Looked up from germline, CDR1 is DFQATT and CDR2 is SNEGSKA (reference sequence). The V end lost 3 bases, the J end lost 8 bases, and 17 bases lay between the germline ends. The CDR3 has 14 amino acids. CDR3 residues: CSARSGPWRDEQFF. CDR3 bases: TGCAGTGCTAGGTCTGGCCCCTGGAGGGATGAGCAGTTCTTC.

This clonotype has a count of ten or more. The chain employs TRBV12-3 or TRBV12-4 and TRBJ2-3; TRBD2 matches at 7 bases. The CDR3 totals 15 residues. J lost 1 base, V lost 3 bases, and 4 bases had no gene match. CDR3 in DNA: TGTGCCAGCAGTTTGAGGGGAGGGGGCACAGATACGCAGTATTTT. Translating it yields CASSLRGGGTDTQYF.

In this sample, this clonotype turned up many times. The rearrangement links TRBV25-1 to TRBJ2-1; tentative D call: TRBD2 (6 bases). With 2 bases removed from V and 0 bases from J, the gap between germline ends came to 11 bases. The length of the CDR3 is 16 residues. Germline V gene lookup returns CDR1 MGHDK and CDR2 SYGVNS. In DNA, the CDR3 is TGTGCCAGCAGTGAAGGGGGGTCGAGCTCCTACAATGAGCAGTTCTTC. As protein: CASSEGGSSSYNEQFF.

This clonotype showed up many times. The rearrangement links TRBV2 to TRBJ2-4, with D possibly being TRBD2 (7 bases). Trimming stripped 5 bases from V and 2 bases from J, with 13 bases between. Germline V gene lookup returns CDR1 SNHLY and CDR2 FYNNEI. The CDR3 has 15 residues. CDR3 sequence: CASSPKGGTKNIQYF. The DNA for the CDR3 is TGTGCCAGCAGTCCGAAGGGGGGGACCAAAAACATTCAGTACTTC.

This clonotype was seen many times. This chain joins TRBV24-1 and TRBJ2-7; TRBD1 might be the D (6 bases). The CDR3 length is 15 residues. Germline V gene data show CDR1 as KGHDR and CDR2 as SFDVKD. V dropped 3 bases and J dropped 5 bases, with 16 bases sitting between them. CDR3 region: CATSDGDLPGDEQYF. The CDR3, as DNA: TGTGCCACCAGTGATGGGGACCTCCCAGGGGACGAGCAGTACTTC.

This clonotype occurred many times. The rearrangement uses TRBV29-1 and TRBJ2-2; D remains ambiguous. This CDR3 contains 13 residues. Trimming removed 2 bases at V and 1 base at J, with 5 bases between. Per germline, CDR1 SQVTM and CDR2 ANQGSEA. The CDR3 sequence: CSVEIENTGELFF. The CDR3, as DNA: TGCAGCGTTGAAATCGAGAACACCGGGGAGCTGTTTTTT.